The 22 T cell receptor beta chains reported below all come from one sample, sequenced in a study of blood T cell repertoires in COVID-19. Sequenced by immunoSEQ multiplex PCR; TCRdb stores in-frame clones only, minus some. The sample records around 94,000 clones, more than 75% being singletons. Sequencing was carried out using peripheral blood. These receptors originate from a human donor in a cohort sampled during active COVID-19.

This chain links TRBV11-2 with TRBJ2-7; D gene ambiguous. Trimming removed 0 bases at V and 4 bases at J, with 10 bases between. From germline, CDR1 is SGHAT and CDR2 FQNNGV. The CDR3 runs 14 residues. CDR3 nucleotides: TGTGCCAGCAGCTTAGACAGATTTCAATACGAGCAGTACTTC. This gives the protein CASSLDRFQYEQYF.

The chain couples TRBV5-1 to TRBJ2-2; perhaps TRBD1 as D (6 bases). Per the germline V gene, CDR1 is SGHRS and CDR2 is YFSETQ. Trimming removed 4 bases from V and 4 bases from J, with 14 bases in between. CDR3 length: 15 amino acids. The DNA of the CDR3 is TGCGCCAGCAGCGCCCTAACAGGGAGCACCGGGGAGCTGTTTTTT. This sequence encodes CASSALTGSTGELFF.

The rearrangement links TRBV28 to TRBJ1-2, with 7 bases that match TRBD1. V lost 8 bases to trimming and J lost 2 bases; unmatched junction nucleotides: 11. Germline V CDR1 and CDR2: MDHEN, SYDVKM. This CDR3 comprises 15 residues. The CDR3 DNA follows: TGTGCCAGCCGCACTCCACAGGGGTGGAACTATGGCTACACCTTC. This sequence encodes CASRTPQGWNYGYTF.

The chain carries TRBV6-4 and TRBJ1-5; 7 bases are a match to TRBD1. Unmatched junction bases numbered 3, after V lost 4 bases and J lost 0 bases. This CDR3 region has 15 residues. The germline V gene has CDR1 MRHNA and CDR2 SNTAGT. The chain's CDR3 is CASSAQGTSNQPQHF. The DNA for the CDR3 is TGTGCCAGCAGTGCACAGGGGACTAGCAATCAGCCCCAGCATTTT.

The chain couples TRBV24-1 to TRBJ2-5, with D perhaps matching TRBD2 (5 bases). Trimming shortened V by 2 bases and J by 4 bases, and 10 bases separated the two germline ends. Looked up from germline, CDR1 is KGHDR and CDR2 is SFDVKD. The CDR3 is made up of 14 amino acids. CDR3 loop: CATSDWTARETQYF. The CDR3 nucleotides are TGTGCCACCAGTGATTGGACTGCCCGAGAGACCCAGTACTTC.

This chain connects TRBV6-6 to TRBJ2-5; D is perhaps TRBD2 (7 bases). The V gene's germline CDR1 is MNHNY and CDR2 SVGAGI (reference sequence). The CDR3 is 15 residues long. Deletions cut 3 bases from V and 7 bases from J, with 18 bases between. CDR3 DNA sequence: TGTGCCAGCAGTTATGGGGGGGCGCCTTTGGGGACCCAGTACTTC. This codes for CASSYGGAPLGTQYF.

This rearrangement joins TRBV19 to TRBJ2-3, with TRBD2 matching over 10 bases. The CDR3 covers 15 residues. The trim removed 10 bases at V and 5 bases at J, leaving 12 bases unmatched. Looked up from germline, CDR1 is LNHDA and CDR2 is SQIVND (reference sequence). This CDR3 reads CATTRAGGSGDTQYF. The CDR3 DNA reads TGTGCCACAACCAGAGCGGGGGGGAGTGGAGATACGCAGTATTTT. The full variable domain, its missing parts supplied by reference TRBV19 and TRBJ2-3, is DGGITQSPKYLFRKEGQNVTLSCEQNLNHDAMYWYRQDPGQGLRLIYYSQIVNDFQKGDIAEGYSVSREKKESFPLTVTSAQKNPTAFYLCATTRAGGSGDTQYFGPGTRLTVL.

This chain links TRBV15 with TRBJ1-2, with a weak D call TRBD1 (5 bases). The CDR3 extends over 15 amino acids. V shed 0 bases and J shed 4 bases, with 12 bases lying between them. Per germline, CDR1 LNHNV and CDR2 YYDKDF (reference sequence). CDR3 protein: CATSRDAGRGYGYTF. The CDR3 bases are TGTGCCACCAGCAGAGACGCAGGGAGGGGCTATGGCTACACCTTC.

V usage is TRBV18 and J usage is TRBJ2-5; 8 nucleotides line up with TRBD1. The CDR3 contains 13 residues. Germline CDR1 KGHSH, CDR2 LQKENI. Trimming removed 6 bases from V and 4 bases from J; junction bases left unmatched: 4. CDR3 DNA sequence: TGTGCCAGCTCTCAACAGGGGGGAGAGACCCAGTACTTC. Its translation: CASSQQGGETQYF. The variable domain in full, with the rest retrieved from reference TRBV18 and TRBJ2-5, is NAGVMQNPRHLVRRRGQEARLRCSPMKGHSHVYWYRQLPEEGLKFMVYLQKENIIDESGMPKERFSAEFPKEGPSILRIQQVVRGDSAAYFCASSQQGGETQYFGPGTRLLVL.

This chain uses TRBV28 with TRBJ2-7, with 13 bases matching TRBD2. Germline CDR1 is MDHEN and CDR2 is SYDVKM. The J segment lost 3 bases and the V segment lost 4 bases, leaving 6 bases of the junction unmatched. The CDR3 length is 16 residues. In nucleotides, the CDR3 is TGTGCCAGCAGTTGGTGGGGACTAGCGGGGATCTACGAGCAGTACTTC. It codes for CASSWWGLAGIYEQYF.

The chain has TRBV15 and TRBJ2-1; 7 bases map to TRBD2. CDR3 size: 15 residues. Germline assignment: CDR1 LNHNV and CDR2 YYDKDF (reference sequence). J was trimmed by 10 bases and V by 3 bases; bases with no gene match: 12. CDR3 coding DNA: TGTGCCACCAGCAGTCTCGCGGGGGTGGGGTTAGAGCAGTTCTTC. Its translation is CATSSLAGVGLEQFF.

The chain joins TRBV7-2 to TRBJ1-3; D gene unclear. CDR1 and CDR2 (germline): SGHTA, FQGNSA. The CDR3 consists of 15 residues. The ends were cut back, 2 bases at V and 0 bases at J, with 8 bases in the middle. As DNA, the CDR3 is TGTGCCAGCAGCTTACAGTTCGACTCTGGAAACACCATATATTTT. Translating it yields CASSLQFDSGNTIYF.

The CDR3 loop is CASSLGSGLRRGTGELFF. As DNA, the CDR3 is TGTGCCAGCAGCTTAGGTTCAGGGTTACGAAGAGGAACCGGGGAGCTGTTTTTT. The chain recombines TRBV7-8 with TRBJ2-2; D perhaps matches TRBD1 (5 bases). With 1 base removed from V and 5 bases from J, the gap between germline ends came to 20 bases. CDR3 length equals 18 residues. Germline CDR1 is SGHVS and CDR2 is FQNEAQ.

This clone was counted a few times. The gene calls are TRBV25-1 and TRBJ1-2; D perhaps matches TRBD1 (6 bases). V was shortened by 6 bases and J by 7 bases, with 21 bases between the two germline ends. CDR1 MGHDK and CDR2 SYGVNS come from the germline V gene. The CDR3 length is 15 residues. CDR3 in DNA: TGTGCCAGCAGGCCCACCGCCCCACAGGGTGGTGGCTACACCTTC. It translates to CASRPTAPQGGGYTF.

V usage is TRBV4-1 and J usage is TRBJ2-7; 9 nucleotides align to TRBD2. V lost 5 bases, J lost 3 bases, and 5 bases stayed unmatched. Germline V gene sequence: CDR1 MGHRA, CDR2 YSYEKL. The CDR3 length is 14 residues. The CDR3 coding sequence is TGCGCCAGCAGCGATAGTAGCGGGAGCTACGAGCAGTACTTC. This gives the protein CASSDSSGSYEQYF.

As for this clone: The sample carries other DNA sequences with the same CDR3. The J gene is TRBJ2-3, the V gene TRBV18, with D unclear. Per the germline V gene, CDR1 is KGHSH and CDR2 is LQKENI. The CDR3 runs to 13 residues. V gave up 3 bases and J gave up 3 bases, with 7 bases separating them. The CDR3 loop is CASSPPSTDTQYF. The CDR3 DNA follows: TGTGCCAGCTCACCGCCTAGTACAGATACGCAGTATTTT.

The chain employs TRBV5-5 and TRBJ2-7; tentatively, D is TRBD1 (6 bases). Trimming removed 1 base from V and 4 bases from J, with 12 bases in between. CDR3 size: 14 residues. Per germline, CDR1 SGHKS and CDR2 YYEKEE (reference sequence). CDR3 region: CASSLSGTNYEQYF. For the CDR3, the DNA is TGTGCCAGCAGCTTGTCCGGGACAAATTACGAGCAGTACTTC.

The chain combines TRBV7-2 with TRBJ2-1; the match to TRBD2 covers 12 bases. CDR3 length: 16 amino acids. Germline lookup yields CDR1 SGHTA and CDR2 FQGNSA. With V trimmed by 3 bases and J by 2 bases, 2 bases remained unmatched. This chain's CDR3 is CASSFSSGGAYNEQFF. The CDR3 coding sequence is TGTGCCAGCAGCTTCTCTAGCGGGGGGGCCTACAATGAGCAGTTCTTC. The full variable domain, rest sourced from reference TRBV7-2 and TRBJ2-1, is GAGVSQSPSNKVTEKGKDVELRCDPISGHTALYWYRQSLGQGLEFLIYFQGNSAPDKSGLPSDRFSAERTGGSVSTLTIQRTQQEDSAVYLCASSFSSGGAYNEQFFGPGTRLTVL.

The rearrangement uses TRBV5-8 and TRBJ2-3, with TRBD1 matching 9 bases. With 3 bases clipped from V and 5 bases from J, the junction kept 7 bases outside the gene matches. The CDR3 consists of 15 residues. From germline, CDR1 is SGHTS and CDR2 YDEGEE. The CDR3 DNA is TGTGCCAGCAGCTACGGACAGGGGCCGGGAGATACGCAGTATTTT. Translated, it gives CASSYGQGPGDTQYF.

The J gene is TRBJ1-1, the V gene TRBV5-6; the D gene is possibly TRBD1 (5 bases). The CDR3 is 13 amino acids. V gave up 3 bases and J gave up 4 bases, with 10 bases separating them. Per the germline V gene, CDR1 is SGHDT and CDR2 is YYEEEE. The CDR3 DNA follows: TGTGCCAGCAGCTGGGGGGTTGGCACTGAAGCTTTCTTT. Translated, it gives CASSWGVGTEAFF.

V and J are TRBV18 and TRBJ2-2; D perhaps matches TRBD2 (6 bases). Germline-derived CDR1 and CDR2 are KGHSH and LQKENI. The CDR3 loop spans 15 amino acids. V was cut by 6 bases and J by 6 bases, with 17 bases left in between. Here the CDR3 DNA reads TGTGCCAGCTCGCCAGAAGCTAGCGCTGCCGGGGAGCTGTTTTTT. Residues: CASSPEASAAGELFF.

This clone was counted between two and nine times. The V call is TRBV2, the J call TRBJ2-7; 10 nucleotides match TRBD1. The CDR3 covers 13 residues. Germline V gene sequence: CDR1 SNHLY, CDR2 FYNNEI. The junction had 9 bases not matched to a gene; V was cut back by 9 bases and J by 7 bases. The CDR3 nucleotides read TGTGCCAGTAGACAGGGGGCCCTCGGTGAGCAGTACTTC. It encodes CASRQGALGEQYF.